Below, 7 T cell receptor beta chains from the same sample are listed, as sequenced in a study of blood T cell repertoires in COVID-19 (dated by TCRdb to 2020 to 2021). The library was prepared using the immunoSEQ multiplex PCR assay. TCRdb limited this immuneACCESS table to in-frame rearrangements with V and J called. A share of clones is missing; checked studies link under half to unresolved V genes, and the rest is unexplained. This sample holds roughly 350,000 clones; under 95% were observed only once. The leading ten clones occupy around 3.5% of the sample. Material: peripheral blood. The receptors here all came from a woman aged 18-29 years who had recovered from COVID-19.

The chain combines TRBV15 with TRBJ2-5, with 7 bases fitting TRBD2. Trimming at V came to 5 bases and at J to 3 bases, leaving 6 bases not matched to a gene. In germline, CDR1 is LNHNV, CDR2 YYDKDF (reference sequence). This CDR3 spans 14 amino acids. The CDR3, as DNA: TGTGCCACCAGCCCCGGGAGCGGGGAAGAGACCCAGTACTTC. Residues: CATSPGSGEETQYF.

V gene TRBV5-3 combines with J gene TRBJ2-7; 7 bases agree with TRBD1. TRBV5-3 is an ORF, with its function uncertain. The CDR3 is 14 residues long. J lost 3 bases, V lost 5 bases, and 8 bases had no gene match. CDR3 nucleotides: TGTGCCAGAAGTCACCGACAGGGTAACTACGAGCAGTACGTC. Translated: CARSHRQGNYEQYV.

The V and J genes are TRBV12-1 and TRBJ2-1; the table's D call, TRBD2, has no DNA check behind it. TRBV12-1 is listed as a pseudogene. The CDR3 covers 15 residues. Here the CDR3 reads CASSSGLANYNEQFF. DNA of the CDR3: TGTGCCAGCAGCTCGGGACTAGCGAACTACAATGAGCAGTTCTTC.

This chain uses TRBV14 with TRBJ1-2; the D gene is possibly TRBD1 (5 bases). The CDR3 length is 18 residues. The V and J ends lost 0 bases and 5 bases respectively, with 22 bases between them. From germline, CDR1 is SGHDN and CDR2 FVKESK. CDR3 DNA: TGTGCCAGCAGCCAAGAGGGTACAGGTCTGGCGGTTAGTTATGGCTACACCTTC. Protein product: CASSQEGTGLAVSYGYTF.

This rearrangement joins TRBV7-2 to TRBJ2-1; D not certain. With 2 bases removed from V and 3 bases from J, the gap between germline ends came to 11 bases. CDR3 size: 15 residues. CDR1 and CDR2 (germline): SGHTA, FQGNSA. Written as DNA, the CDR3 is TGTGCCAGCAGCTTAACGCGGTATGGCTACAATGAGCAGTTCTTC. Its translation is CASSLTRYGYNEQFF.

CDR3 sequence: CSVGPGEENYGYTF. The CDR3 DNA reads TGCAGCGTTGGACCCGGAGAGGAGAACTATGGCTACACCTTC. The chain uses TRBV29-1 and TRBJ1-2; unclear D gene. Germline-derived CDR1 and CDR2 are SQVTM and ANQGSEA. The CDR3 runs to 14 residues. Trimming shortened V by 4 bases and J by 2 bases, and 14 bases separated the two germline ends.

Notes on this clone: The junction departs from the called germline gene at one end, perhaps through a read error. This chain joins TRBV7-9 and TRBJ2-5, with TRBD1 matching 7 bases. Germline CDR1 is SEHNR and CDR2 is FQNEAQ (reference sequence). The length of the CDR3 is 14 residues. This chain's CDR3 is CATPFPGQVETLYF. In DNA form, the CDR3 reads TGTGCCACCCCCTTCCCCGGACAGGTAGAGACCCTGTACTTC.